This T cell receptor (beta chain) originates from a study of T cells in Graves' hyperthyroidism and ophthalmopathy. Germline lookup yields CDR1 DFQATT and CDR2 SNEGSKA (reference sequence). The CDR3 spans 12 residues. With 0 bases removed from V and 8 bases from J, the gap between germline ends came to 10 bases. Amplification yielded TCR beta CDR3 regions, with RNA transcripts as the source. A first-round RT-PCR of the TCR CDR3 used the HTBI primer set. TCRdb itself ran the multiplex PCR reads through MiXCR, one entry per CDR3 protein. Of hundreds of thousands of distinct CDR3 sequences in the sample, approximately 26% were seen once. This clonotype was recorded at least ten times.

Sequencing used blood. The V call is TRBV20-1, the J call TRBJ1-2; D may be TRBD1 (5 bases). The receptor's source is a man aged 35 to 55 with Graves' hyperthyroidism that later progressed to Graves' ophthalmopathy. CDR3 sequence: CSARDLGEGYTF. The CDR3 DNA reads as TGCAGTGCTAGAGATTTGGGGGAGGGCTACACCTTC.